The rows below give T cell receptor beta chains drawn from one sample of a study of CD8 T cells in ankylosing spondylitis. One entry per CDR3 protein results from TCRdb running MiXCR on the 5' RACE reads. This sample has approximately 260,000 distinct CDR3 sequences; over 15% occur once, and the top ten carry approximately 33%. The sequencing input was blood, either unsorted or a sorted T cell fraction (not recorded which). The receptors shown here come from a male donor with ankylosing spondylitis or in good health (not recorded which). Each CDR3 is given with its conserved first and last residue. Fields, in order: J gene, V gene, D gene, clone size, CDR3 protein, CDR3 DNA. D genes are given only for firm matches. Only part of the rows carry a size: once, few, many, or a class if the clone is expanded.

J gene: TRBJ2-7; V gene: TRBV29-1; D gene: .; clone size: few; CDR3 protein: CSVVGSDYEQYF; CDR3 DNA: TGCAGCGTGGTAGGTAGCGACTACGAGCAGTACTTC
J gene: TRBJ2-1; V gene: TRBV4-1; D gene: .; clone size: many; CDR3 protein: CASSQARVPGENEQFF; CDR3 DNA: TGCGCCAGCAGCCAAGCTAGGGTCCCGGGGGAGAATGAGCAGTTCTTC
J gene: TRBJ2-1; V gene: TRBV9; D gene: TRBD1; clone size: .; CDR3 protein: CASSDTGVHNEQFF; CDR3 DNA: TGTGCCAGCAGCGACACAGGGGTGCACAATGAGCAGTTCTTC
J gene: TRBJ2-2; V gene: TRBV6-5; D gene: TRBD2; clone size: .; CDR3 protein: CASSFRDYGDTGELFF; CDR3 DNA: TGTGCCAGCAGTTTCCGGGACTACGGTGACACCGGGGAGCTGTTTTTT
J gene: TRBJ2-1; V gene: TRBV6-2/TRBV6-3; D gene: TRBD1; clone size: few; CDR3 protein: CASRNRGSSYNEQFF; CDR3 DNA: TGTGCCAGCAGGAACAGGGGAAGCTCCTACAATGAGCAGTTCTTC
J gene: TRBJ2-5; V gene: TRBV4-1; D gene: .; clone size: many; CDR3 protein: CASSQFGPSKETQYF; CDR3 DNA: TGCGCCAGCAGCCAGTTCGGACCCTCAAAAGAGACCCAGTACTTC
J gene: TRBJ2-1; V gene: TRBV29-1; D gene: .; clone size: .; CDR3 protein: CSVEGGTRSDNEQFF; CDR3 DNA: TGCAGCGTTGAAGGTGGCACCCGCTCGGACAATGAGCAGTTCTTC
J gene: TRBJ2-7; V gene: TRBV13; D gene: TRBD1; clone size: .; CDR3 protein: CASSQGAGRYEQYF; CDR3 DNA: TGTGCCAGCAGCCAGGGGGCAGGGAGGTACGAGCAGTACTTC
J gene: TRBJ2-3; V gene: TRBV9; D gene: TRBD2; clone size: .; CDR3 protein: CASSERLAGVPDTQYF; CDR3 DNA: TGTGCCAGCAGCGAAAGACTAGCGGGAGTCCCAGATACGCAGTATTTT
J gene: TRBJ2-1; V gene: TRBV12-3/TRBV12-4; D gene: TRBD2; clone size: few; CDR3 protein: CASSSSGMRDEQFF; CDR3 DNA: TGTGCCAGCAGCAGTAGCGGGATGCGCGATGAGCAGTTCTTC
J gene: TRBJ2-1; V gene: TRBV29-1; D gene: .; clone size: many; CDR3 protein: CSVLSSAASEHLNEQFF; CDR3 DNA: TGCAGCGTGTTATCCTCCGCGGCTAGCGAGCACCTTAATGAGCAGTTCTTC
J gene: TRBJ2-7; V gene: TRBV20-1; D gene: .; clone size: few; CDR3 protein: CSARGDRINYEQYF; CDR3 DNA: TGCAGTGCTAGAGGCGACAGGATAAACTACGAGCAGTACTTC
J gene: TRBJ1-2; V gene: TRBV11-2; D gene: .; clone size: few; CDR3 protein: CASSQPLSGTLYGYTF; CDR3 DNA: TGTGCCAGCAGCCAGCCTCTCTCCGGGACACTTTATGGCTACACCTTC
J gene: TRBJ2-3; V gene: TRBV20-1; D gene: TRBD2; clone size: few; CDR3 protein: CSANILADNTDTQYF; CDR3 DNA: TGCAGTGCTAATATACTAGCGGATAACACAGATACGCAGTATTTT
J gene: TRBJ2-7; V gene: TRBV12-3/TRBV12-4; D gene: .; clone size: few; CDR3 protein: CASSLIRDEQYF; CDR3 DNA: TGTGCCAGCAGTTTAATTAGGGACGAGCAGTACTTC
J gene: TRBJ2-1; V gene: TRBV20-1; D gene: .; clone size: .; CDR3 protein: CSAKEGDEQFF; CDR3 DNA: TGCAGTGCTAAAGAGGGGGATGAGCAGTTCTTC
J gene: TRBJ1-1; V gene: TRBV4-1; D gene: TRBD1; clone size: many; CDR3 protein: CASSQGYRGNTEAFF; CDR3 DNA: TGCGCCAGCAGCCAAGGGTACAGGGGGAACACTGAAGCTTTCTTT
J gene: TRBJ2-3; V gene: TRBV7-8; D gene: .; clone size: few; CDR3 protein: CASSWVGTDTQYF; CDR3 DNA: TGTGCCAGCAGCTGGGTGGGAACAGATACGCAGTATTTT
J gene: TRBJ2-1; V gene: TRBV20-1; D gene: .; clone size: few; CDR3 protein: CSARDWGVYNEQFF; CDR3 DNA: TGCAGTGCTAGAGATTGGGGAGTATACAATGAGCAGTTCTTC
J gene: TRBJ2-1; V gene: TRBV6-4; D gene: TRBD1; clone size: many; CDR3 protein: CASSARQGHNEQFF; CDR3 DNA: TGTGCCAGCAGTGCGAGACAGGGCCACAATGAGCAGTTCTTC
J gene: TRBJ2-7; V gene: TRBV29-1; D gene: TRBD1; clone size: .; CDR3 protein: CSVEETGESYEQYF; CDR3 DNA: TGCAGCGTTGAAGAAACAGGGGAGTCCTACGAGCAGTACTTC
J gene: TRBJ2-3; V gene: TRBV10-2; D gene: TRBD2; clone size: few; CDR3 protein: CASSVNAGADTDTQYF; CDR3 DNA: TGCGCCAGCAGTGTTAATGCGGGAGCGGACACAGATACGCAGTATTTT
J gene: TRBJ1-2; V gene: TRBV29-1; D gene: .; clone size: few; CDR3 protein: CSVEQGSNYGYTF; CDR3 DNA: TGCAGCGTTGAGCAGGGGTCGAACTATGGCTACACCTTC
J gene: TRBJ2-2; V gene: TRBV5-1; D gene: TRBD2; clone size: few; CDR3 protein: CASSLVSSGRTGTGELFF; CDR3 DNA: TGCGCCAGCAGCTTGGTGTCTAGCGGGAGGACGGGGACCGGGGAGCTGTTTTTT
J gene: TRBJ2-4; V gene: TRBV12-3/TRBV12-4; D gene: .; clone size: .; CDR3 protein: CASSGIDAKNIQYF; CDR3 DNA: TGTGCCAGCTCCGGGATTGATGCCAAAAACATTCAGTACTTC
J gene: TRBJ2-7; V gene: TRBV27; D gene: .; clone size: .; CDR3 protein: CASSLRDRYYEQYF; CDR3 DNA: TGTGCCAGCAGTTTGCGAGACAGGTACTACGAGCAGTACTTC
J gene: TRBJ2-5; V gene: TRBV11-2; D gene: .; clone size: many; CDR3 protein: CASSLGQLGQYF; CDR3 DNA: TGTGCCAGCAGCTTAGGACAGCTCGGGCAGTACTTC
J gene: TRBJ2-7; V gene: TRBV29-1; D gene: .; clone size: .; CDR3 protein: CSVSSQSTYEQYF; CDR3 DNA: TGCAGCGTTTCCTCCCAGAGCACCTACGAGCAGTACTTC
J gene: TRBJ2-7; V gene: TRBV29-1; D gene: .; clone size: many; CDR3 protein: CSVESEGALYEQYF; CDR3 DNA: TGCAGCGTTGAATCGGAGGGAGCTCTCTACGAGCAGTACTTC
J gene: TRBJ1-6; V gene: TRBV4-1; D gene: .; clone size: .; CDR3 protein: CASSQVKGLDSSF; CDR3 DNA: TGCGCCAGCAGCCAAGTGAAGGGCTTGGACAGCAGCTTT
J gene: TRBJ2-1; V gene: TRBV27; D gene: TRBD2; clone size: few; CDR3 protein: CASSPLLWEGYNEQFF; CDR3 DNA: TGTGCCAGCAGTCCCCTTTTGTGGGAGGGCTACAATGAGCAGTTCTTC
J gene: TRBJ2-1; V gene: TRBV9; D gene: .; clone size: .; CDR3 protein: CASSVGGTTYNEQFF; CDR3 DNA: TGTGCCAGCAGCGTAGGGGGGACAACGTACAATGAGCAGTTCTTC
J gene: TRBJ2-3; V gene: TRBV4-3; D gene: TRBD1; clone size: few; CDR3 protein: CASSLRQGMGTDTQYF; CDR3 DNA: TGCGCCAGCAGCCTCCGACAGGGGATGGGCACAGATACGCAGTATTTT
J gene: TRBJ2-1; V gene: TRBV18; D gene: TRBD2; clone size: .; CDR3 protein: CASSPQDIGAVGLASSYNEQFF; CDR3 DNA: TGTGCCAGCTCACCACAGGATATAGGGGCCGTGGGACTAGCGAGCTCCTACAATGAGCAGTTCTTC
J gene: TRBJ2-1; V gene: TRBV15; D gene: .; clone size: .; CDR3 protein: CATSLRDHYNEQFF; CDR3 DNA: TGTGCCACCAGCCTACGGGACCACTACAATGAGCAGTTCTTC
J gene: TRBJ2-5; V gene: TRBV6-1; D gene: .; clone size: few; CDR3 protein: CASSEFFREFPETQYF; CDR3 DNA: TGTGCCAGCAGTGAATTCTTTCGGGAGTTTCCAGAGACCCAGTACTTC
J gene: TRBJ1-1; V gene: TRBV10-2; D gene: TRBD1; clone size: few; CDR3 protein: CASSEPGQGRVNTEAFF; CDR3 DNA: TGCGCCAGCAGTGAGCCTGGACAGGGGAGAGTGAACACTGAAGCTTTCTTT
J gene: TRBJ2-7; V gene: TRBV27; D gene: .; clone size: few; CDR3 protein: CASRHPGLEQYF; CDR3 DNA: TGTGCCAGCAGACACCCCGGTCTAGAGCAGTACTTC
J gene: TRBJ1-3; V gene: TRBV7-9; D gene: TRBD1; clone size: few; CDR3 protein: CASSFSDRAGNTIYF; CDR3 DNA: TGTGCCAGCAGCTTCAGCGACAGGGCTGGAAACACCATATATTTT
J gene: TRBJ2-7; V gene: TRBV18; D gene: .; clone size: .; CDR3 protein: CASSPDQGRPYEQYF; CDR3 DNA: TGTGCCAGCTCACCCGACCAGGGGAGACCCTACGAGCAGTACTTC
J gene: TRBJ2-5; V gene: TRBV4-3; D gene: .; clone size: .; CDR3 protein: CASSQERLFGETQYF; CDR3 DNA: TGCGCCAGCAGCCAAGAACGACTCTTTGGAGAGACCCAGTACTTC
J gene: TRBJ2-5; V gene: TRBV10-3; D gene: TRBD2; clone size: many; CDR3 protein: CAISDLTSGQETQYF; CDR3 DNA: TGTGCCATCAGTGACCTGACTAGCGGACAAGAGACCCAGTACTTC
J gene: TRBJ2-6; V gene: TRBV12-3/TRBV12-4; D gene: TRBD1; clone size: few; CDR3 protein: CASSSPTGVNSGANVLTF; CDR3 DNA: TGTGCCAGCAGTTCCCCGACAGGGGTAAACTCTGGGGCCAACGTCCTGACTTTC
J gene: TRBJ2-1; V gene: TRBV29-1; D gene: .; clone size: .; CDR3 protein: CSVGGLRNNEQFF; CDR3 DNA: TGCAGCGTGGGGGGGCTGCGGAACAATGAGCAGTTCTTC
J gene: TRBJ1-1; V gene: TRBV3-1; D gene: .; clone size: many; CDR3 protein: CASSQEGYTEAFF; CDR3 DNA: TGTGCCAGCAGCCAAGAGGGGTACACTGAAGCTTTCTTT
J gene: TRBJ2-5; V gene: TRBV28; D gene: .; clone size: .; CDR3 protein: CASINLGGQETQYF; CDR3 DNA: TGTGCCAGCATCAATCTGGGGGGCCAAGAGACCCAGTACTTC
J gene: TRBJ2-3; V gene: TRBV4-3; D gene: TRBD2; clone size: .; CDR3 protein: CASSQEREGTDTQYF; CDR3 DNA: TGCGCCAGCAGCCAAGAGCGGGAGGGCACAGATACGCAGTATTTT
J gene: TRBJ2-1; V gene: TRBV12-3/TRBV12-4; D gene: TRBD2; clone size: .; CDR3 protein: CASSSAGLAAHNEQFF; CDR3 DNA: TGTGCCAGCAGTTCCGCTGGACTAGCGGCTCACAATGAGCAGTTCTTC
J gene: TRBJ1-1; V gene: TRBV6-5; D gene: .; clone size: many; CDR3 protein: CATEGGGREAFF; CDR3 DNA: TGTGCCACCGAGGGTGGGGGTCGGGAAGCTTTCTTT
J gene: TRBJ1-2; V gene: TRBV27; D gene: .; clone size: .; CDR3 protein: CASRLTGTNYGYTF; CDR3 DNA: TGTGCCAGCAGACTTACGGGTACTAACTATGGCTACACCTTC
J gene: TRBJ1-6; V gene: TRBV20-1; D gene: .; clone size: .; CDR3 protein: CSALRGGIGNSPLHF; CDR3 DNA: TGCAGTGCTCTGCGGGGAGGGATCGGTAATTCACCCCTCCACTTT
J gene: TRBJ2-5; V gene: TRBV9; D gene: TRBD2; clone size: many; CDR3 protein: CASSVGILAGQIAWKETQYF; CDR3 DNA: TGTGCCAGCAGCGTAGGGATTCTAGCGGGTCAAATCGCGTGGAAAGAGACCCAGTACTTC
J gene: TRBJ2-5; V gene: TRBV5-6; D gene: TRBD2; clone size: few; CDR3 protein: CASSFGAGVLETQYF; CDR3 DNA: TGTGCCAGCAGCTTTGGAGCGGGAGTTTTGGAGACCCAGTACTTC